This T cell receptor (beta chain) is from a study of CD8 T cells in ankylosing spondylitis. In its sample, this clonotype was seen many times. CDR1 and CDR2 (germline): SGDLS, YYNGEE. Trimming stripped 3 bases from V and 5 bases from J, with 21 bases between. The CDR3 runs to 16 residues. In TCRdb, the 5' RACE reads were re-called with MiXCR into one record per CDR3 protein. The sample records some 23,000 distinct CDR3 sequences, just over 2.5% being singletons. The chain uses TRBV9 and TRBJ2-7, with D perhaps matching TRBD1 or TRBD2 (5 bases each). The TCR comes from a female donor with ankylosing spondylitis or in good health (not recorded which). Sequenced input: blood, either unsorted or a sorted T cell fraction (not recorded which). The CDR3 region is CASSGSPGTGRDEQYF. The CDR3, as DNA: TGTGCCAGCAGCGGTAGTCCCGGGACGGGGCGGGACGAGCAGTACTTC.